This T cell receptor (beta chain) was recorded in a study of T cell changes during pregnancy in multiple sclerosis. V lost 8 bases, J lost 5 bases, and 9 bases stayed unmatched. The germline V gene encodes CDR1 MNHEY and CDR2 SMNVEV (reference sequence). The CDR3 totals 14 residues. Libraries were prepared by immunoSEQ multiplex PCR; TCRdb keeps only in-frame clonotypes and omits some of them. Found here are fewer than 80,000 clones, nearly 95% of them singletons; the top ten hold less than 0.15%. The sequencing here drew on CD4+ T cells from peripheral blood mononuclear cells, taken after pregnancy. J is TRBJ2-7 and V is TRBV27, with 10 bases identical to TRBD2. This TCR was sampled from a female donor with multiple sclerosis, enrolled in a pregnancy study. CDR3 coding DNA: TGTGCCAGCGCCCCTCTAGCGGGAGTTCACGAGCAGTACTTC. Translating gives CASAPLAGVHEQYF.